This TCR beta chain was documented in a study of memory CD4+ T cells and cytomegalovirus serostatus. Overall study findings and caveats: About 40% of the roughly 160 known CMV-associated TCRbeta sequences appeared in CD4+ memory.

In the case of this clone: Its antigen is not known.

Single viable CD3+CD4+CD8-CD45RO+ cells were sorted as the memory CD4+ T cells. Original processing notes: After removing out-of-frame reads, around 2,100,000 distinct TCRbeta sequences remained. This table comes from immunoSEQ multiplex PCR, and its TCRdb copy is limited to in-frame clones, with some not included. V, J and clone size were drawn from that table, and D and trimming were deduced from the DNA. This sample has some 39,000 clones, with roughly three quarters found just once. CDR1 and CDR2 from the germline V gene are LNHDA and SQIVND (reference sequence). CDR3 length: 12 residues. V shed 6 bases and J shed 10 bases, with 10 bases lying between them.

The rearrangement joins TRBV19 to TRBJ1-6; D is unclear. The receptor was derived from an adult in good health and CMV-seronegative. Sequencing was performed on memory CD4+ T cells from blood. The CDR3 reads CASRGPASPLHF. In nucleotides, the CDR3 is TGTGCCAGTAGGGGTCCAGCCTCACCCCTCCACTTT.